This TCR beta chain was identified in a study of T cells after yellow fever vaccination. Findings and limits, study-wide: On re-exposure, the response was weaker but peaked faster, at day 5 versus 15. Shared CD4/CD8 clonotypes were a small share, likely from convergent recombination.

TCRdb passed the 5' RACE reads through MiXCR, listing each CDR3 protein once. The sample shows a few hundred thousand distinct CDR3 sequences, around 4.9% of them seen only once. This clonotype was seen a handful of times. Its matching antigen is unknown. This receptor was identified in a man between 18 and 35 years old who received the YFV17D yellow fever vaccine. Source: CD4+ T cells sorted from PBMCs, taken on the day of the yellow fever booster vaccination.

This CDR3 is CASSLTGGASGYTF. The CDR3 DNA follows: TGTGCCAGCAGCTTGACAGGGGGCGCGAGTGGCTACACCTTC. The genes are TRBV7-3 and TRBJ1-2; 10 nucleotides line up with TRBD1. Trimming took 3 bases from V and 7 from J; bases not matched to a gene: 5. The CDR3 extends over 14 amino acids. Germline V gene lookup returns CDR1 SGHTA and CDR2 FQGTGA.